A selection of T cell receptor beta chains follows, all from one sample in a study of blood T cell repertoires in COVID-19. Sequenced by immunoSEQ multiplex PCR; TCRdb stores in-frame clones only, minus some. The sample gives about 200,000 clones, roughly 81% of which show up once; less than 5.5% is in the top ten. The sequenced sample consisted of peripheral blood. These receptors all stem from a woman aged 80 or older with acute or convalescent COVID-19. Both conserved end residues are part of each CDR3. Each record gives: J gene, clone size, V gene, CDR3 protein. Expanded clones get a size class; other rows say once, few or many, or leave the size out.

TRBJ1-4	.	TRBV5-1	CASSPPGQQNEKLFF
TRBJ1-1	.	TRBV7-2	CASSPQDTEAFF
TRBJ1-1	.	TRBV18	CASSTTGADTEAFF
TRBJ1-6	.	TRBV30	CAWSVGDRNSPLHF
TRBJ2-3	.	TRBV27	CASSLFEAADTQYF
TRBJ1-6	.	TRBV19	CASSIGTDTNSPLHF
TRBJ2-1	.	TRBV5-4	CASSLFERDNEQFF
TRBJ1-1	few	TRBV2	CASSSGRAFF
TRBJ2-3	.	TRBV27	CASSFQGLAGGTQYF
TRBJ2-1	.	TRBV28	CASSLIRTSGLYNEQFF
TRBJ2-1	.	TRBV5-1	CASIPGTSVYYNEQFF
TRBJ1-1	.	TRBV3-1/TRBV3-2	CASSSAVPGAPEAFF
TRBJ2-2	once	TRBV2	CASTRAGGPTGELFF
TRBJ1-5	.	TRBV28	CASSRVRNQPQHF
TRBJ1-3	.	TRBV4-3	CASSQDYTGGAGNTIYF
TRBJ2-7	.	TRBV5-5	CASSFSRGGGYEQYF
TRBJ1-1	.	TRBV3-1/TRBV3-2	CASSPQGLNTEAFF
TRBJ2-7	.	TRBV10-3	CAISAGQGANEQYF
TRBJ1-6	many	TRBV28	CASSLGGSPLHF
TRBJ2-5	.	TRBV5-4	CASSLETGPGETQYF
TRBJ2-1	.	TRBV5-1	CASSSILAGGNNEQFF
TRBJ2-6	.	TRBV9	CASSKGQAYSSGANVLTF
TRBJ2-5	.	TRBV2	CASSGTDHLYQETQYF
TRBJ1-2	.	TRBV4-3	CASSQENTATVYGYTF